This is a list of T cell receptor beta chains from one sample in a study of cytomegalovirus exposure and HLA in healthy donors. The repertoire was sequenced with immunoSEQ multiplex PCR; TCRdb's copy has only in-frame clones and lacks some. The table has approximately 150,000 clones, about nine tenths seen once. Sequencing used PBMCs. The receptors derive from a man between 18 and 35 years old in good health and CMV-seronegative. The CDR3 runs from the conserved cysteine through the conserved F or W. The D gene is left open where the match is weak. Part of the rows lack a size; the others show once, few, many or a class for expanded clones.

-	TRBV19	TRBJ2-3	TRBD2	CASSTLGTSGNLRTDTQYF	TGTGCCAGTAGTACCCTCGGGACTAGCGGGAACCTACGCACAGATACGCAGTATTTT
-	TRBV6-1	TRBJ2-7	TRBD1	CASSRDRGLPYEQYF	TGTGCCAGCAGTAGGGACAGGGGGCTACCCTACGAGCAGTACTTC
-	TRBV11-2	TRBJ2-1	-	CASSLAPWAAYNEQFF	TGTGCCAGCAGCCTGGCACCGTGGGCCGCCTACAATGAGCAGTTCTTC
-	TRBV10-3	TRBJ2-5	TRBD2	CAISRAGGPAETQYF	TGTGCCATCAGTCGAGCGGGAGGGCCGGCAGAGACCCAGTACTTC
-	TRBV4-2	TRBJ2-2	-	CASSQEASTGELFF	TGTGCCAGCAGCCAAGAGGCCTCGACCGGGGAGCTGTTTTTT
-	TRBV14	TRBJ1-2	TRBD1	CASSQDQTGNYGYTF	TGTGCCAGCAGCCAAGACCAGACAGGGAACTATGGCTACACCTTC
once	TRBV28	TRBJ1-5	-	CASSLEGRGDNQPQHF	TGTGCCAGCAGTCTCGAGGGCAGGGGCGACAATCAGCCCCAGCATTTT
-	TRBV5-1	TRBJ1-5	-	CASSYSGDSNQPQHF	TGCGCCAGCAGCTACTCGGGGGATAGCAATCAGCCCCAGCATTTT
-	TRBV5-1	TRBJ1-5	TRBD1	CASSPGTENQPQHF	TGCGCCAGCAGCCCTGGGACAGAGAATCAGCCCCAGCATTTT
once	TRBV18	TRBJ1-4	TRBD1	CASSPFDPGQGNEKLFF	TGTGCCAGCTCACCGTTCGATCCGGGACAGGGGAATGAAAAACTGTTTTTT
-	TRBV5-8	TRBJ2-4	-	CARGPASKNIQYF	TGTGCCAGGGGGCCCGCTTCTAAAAACATTCAGTACTTC
-	TRBV10-1	TRBJ2-3	-	CASSESSGSTDTQYF	TGCGCCAGCAGTGAGTCTTCGGGTAGCACAGATACGCAGTATTTT
-	TRBV5-4	TRBJ1-2	TRBD1	CASRLDRGIYGYTF	TGTGCCAGCAGACTTGACAGGGGAATCTATGGCTACACCTTC
once	TRBV5-1	TRBJ1-2	TRBD1	CASSLVRTGRVFF	TGCGCCAGCAGCTTGGTTCGGACAGGGAGAGTTTTCTTC
-	TRBV7-9	TRBJ1-1	-	CASSWGGNTEAFF	TGTGCCAGCAGCTGGGGCGGGAACACTGAAGCTTTCTTT
-	TRBV7-2	TRBJ2-3	-	CASSPNLQYRTDTQYF	TGTGCCAGCAGCCCGAACCTCCAGTATCGCACAGATACGCAGTATTTT
-	TRBV5-1	TRBJ2-1	-	CASSSSSAYNEQFF	TGCGCCAGCAGCTCTTCTAGCGCCTACAATGAGCAGTTCTTC
-	TRBV5-4	TRBJ2-1	-	CASSLLTSSLRGSYNEQFF	TGTGCCAGCAGCCTCCTAACCTCTTCCCTAAGAGGGTCCTACAATGAGCAGTTCTTC
few	TRBV2	TRBJ1-6	TRBD1	CASSVGDRSSPLHF	TGTGCCAGCAGTGTTGGGGACAGGTCCTCACCCCTCCACTTT
-	TRBV4-2	TRBJ2-5	TRBD2	CASSQDSLAGGDQETQYF	TGTGCCAGCAGCCAAGATTCCCTAGCGGGGGGGGACCAAGAGACCCAGTACTTC
once	TRBV18	TRBJ1-5	TRBD1	CASSLTQGAVDQPQHF	TGTGCCAGCTCACTGACCCAGGGGGCCGTGGATCAGCCCCAGCATTTT
-	TRBV4-1	TRBJ2-3	TRBD1	CASSQGSGGEDTQYF	TGCGCCAGCAGCCAAGGATCAGGGGGCGAGGATACGCAGTATTTT
-	TRBV6-6	TRBJ2-2	-	CASSPQGNTGELFF	TGTGCCAGCAGTCCACAGGGGAACACCGGGGAGCTGTTTTTT
-	TRBV4-2	TRBJ1-4	TRBD1	CASSQKLTGWDEKLFF	TGTGCCAGCAGCCAAAAGTTGACAGGGTGGGATGAAAAACTGTTTTTT
-	TRBV29-1	TRBJ2-2	TRBD1	CSARETGAGTGELFF	TGCAGCGCAAGGGAGACAGGGGCAGGCACCGGGGAGCTGTTTTTT
-	TRBV30	TRBJ1-5	TRBD1	CAWDRGGNQPQHF	TGTGCCTGGGACAGGGGGGGCAATCAGCCCCAGCATTTT
once	TRBV7-8	TRBJ2-1	-	CASNEKRMTYNEQFF	TGTGCCAGCAACGAAAAGCGGATGACCTACAATGAGCAGTTCTTC
-	TRBV19	TRBJ1-3	-	CASSRTRTSSGNTIYF	TGTGCCAGTAGCAGGACACGGACCAGCTCTGGAAACACCATATATTTT
-	TRBV18	TRBJ1-1	-	CASSPPSGGNTEAFF	TGTGCCAGCTCACCACCTTCCGGGGGGAACACTGAAGCTTTCTTT
-	TRBV7-9	TRBJ2-1	TRBD2	CASTSGSNYNEQFF	TGTGCCAGTACTAGCGGGAGTAACTACAATGAGCAGTTCTTC
-	TRBV7-9	TRBJ2-4	TRBD1	CASSLPTQGALPKNIQYF	TGTGCCAGCAGCTTACCAACACAGGGGGCTTTACCCAAAAACATTCAGTACTTC
-	TRBV2	TRBJ1-5	-	CASSGGKAGSNQPQHF	TGTGCCAGCAGCGGCGGGAAGGCAGGTAGCAATCAGCCCCAGCATTTT
-	TRBV5-6	TRBJ2-7	-	CASSRTWELSYEQYF	TGTGCCAGCAGCCGGACGTGGGAGCTATCCTACGAGCAGTACTTC
-	TRBV6-5	TRBJ2-2	-	CASSWRATNTGELFF	TGTGCCAGCAGTTGGAGGGCAACGAACACCGGGGAGCTGTTTTTT
-	TRBV6-1	TRBJ1-2	-	CASSETMKGFGGYTF	TGTGCCAGCAGTGAAACAATGAAGGGGTTCGGAGGCTACACCTTC
-	TRBV19	TRBJ2-3	TRBD2	CASSRTSGGPDRADTQYF	TGTGCCAGTTCCCGGACTAGCGGGGGGCCCGATCGGGCAGATACGCAGTATTTT
-	TRBV14	TRBJ1-2	-	CASSQGQAMNYGYTF	TGTGCCAGCAGCCAAGGACAGGCTATGAACTATGGCTACACCTTC
-	TRBV6-5	TRBJ1-1	TRBD1	CASSYAAGGVRAFF	TGTGCCAGCAGTTACGCAGCAGGGGGCGTTCGGGCTTTCTTT
-	TRBV5-1	TRBJ2-1	TRBD1	CASSLRIPGQGYNEQFF	TGCGCCAGCAGCTTGCGTATACCGGGACAGGGGTACAATGAGCAGTTCTTC
-	TRBV19	TRBJ2-1	TRBD2	CASSNRGGSGSSYNEQFF	TGTGCCAGTAGTAATCGGGGAGGTAGCGGGAGCTCCTACAATGAGCAGTTCTTC
once	TRBV10-2	TRBJ1-1	-	CASTEASTEAFF	TGCGCCAGCACCGAGGCGTCCACTGAAGCTTTCTTT
-	TRBV4-1	TRBJ1-5	TRBD1	CASSQGLTGANQPQHF	TGCGCCAGCAGCCAAGGTCTCACAGGGGCCAATCAGCCCCAGCATTTT
few	TRBV19	TRBJ1-4	TRBD1	CASNIQGEKLFF	TGTGCCAGCAACATACAGGGGGAAAAACTGTTTTTT
-	TRBV27	TRBJ1-5	-	CASSSAGDHAYQPQHF	TGTGCCAGCAGTTCGGCCGGGGATCACGCTTATCAGCCCCAGCATTTT
-	TRBV6-5	TRBJ1-1	-	CASSFSGATAEAFF	TGTGCCAGCAGTTTCTCGGGCGCAACGGCTGAAGCTTTCTTT
-	TRBV7-9	TRBJ1-1	TRBD1	CASSLGFGTGLNTEAFF	TGTGCCAGCAGCTTAGGGTTCGGGACAGGGCTGAACACTGAAGCTTTCTTT
-	TRBV11-2	TRBJ2-3	-	CASSPGTDTQYF	TGTGCCAGCAGCCCCGGCACAGATACGCAGTATTTT
-	TRBV27	TRBJ1-4	TRBD1	CASSTPGQGSEKLFF	TGTGCCAGCAGCACACCGGGACAGGGAAGTGAAAAACTGTTTTTT
-	TRBV5-4	TRBJ1-3	-	CASSLDLQGVSGNTIYF	TGTGCCAGCAGCTTGGATCTACAGGGAGTCTCTGGAAACACCATATATTTT
-	TRBV11-3	TRBJ1-3	-	CASSLVGPPGNTIYF	TGTGCCAGCAGCCTAGTGGGCCCCCCTGGAAACACCATATATTTT
-	TRBV10-3	TRBJ2-5	TRBD2	CAISETGGETQYF	TGTGCCATCAGTGAGACGGGGGGGGAGACCCAGTACTTC
-	TRBV11-3	TRBJ2-5	TRBD2	CASSLGGTSVKETQYF	TGTGCCAGCAGCTTAGGAGGGACTAGCGTCAAAGAGACCCAGTACTTC
-	TRBV6-6	TRBJ2-7	TRBD1	CASSYTGQDGEQYF	TGTGCCAGCAGTTACACCGGACAGGACGGCGAGCAGTACTTC